This record covers a single T cell receptor beta chain. Its antigen is not yet known. Library prep was done by 5' RACE. For each TCR library, 3,000 to 4,000 ng of total RNA was used. For each sample, cDNA synthesis was carried out in eight separate reactions using SMARTScribe reverse transcriptase. During cDNA synthesis, template switching was used to introduce unique molecular identifiers that contained a 6-nucleotide sample barcode. TCRalpha and TCRbeta cDNA was amplified in two nested PCRs of approximately 17 and 9 cycles, and bead purification was carried out after each PCR. Before amplification, the cDNA was treated with uracil DNA-glycosylase and purified using the QIAquick PCR purification kit. The second PCR added Illumina TruSeq-compatible adapters along with sample-specific barcodes. Library quality and concentration were assessed using TapeStation and Qubit, and roughly 5 ng of each library was pooled. Sequencing of pooled libraries was carried out on an Illumina HiSeq2500 single-index Rapid Run using 2 x 100 bp reads and custom sequencing primers. Regarding the original processing steps: MiGEC version 1.2.6 was used for UMI-based consensus assembly, which corrected PCR and sequencing errors. MiXCR version 2.1.1 was used to carry out V(D)J alignment, clonotype assembly and CDR3 extraction. Gene usage, clonotype sharing and MAIT/NKT TCR abundance were normalised by analysing the top 1000, 10 000 and 20 000 clonotypes per sample. Diversity was computed as the inverse Simpson index with the vegan R package after downsampling to 27 000 UMIs. Statistical testing used paired Mann-Whitney U tests on the discordant twin pairs and applied Benjamini-Hochberg correction for multiple testing. TCRdb reprocessed the reads and assigns one entry to each CDR3 protein sequence, leaving out DNA. V and J calls and clone size were set by TCRdb, not the authors. The record for this sample contains about 380,000 distinct CDR3 sequences. The top ten clonotypes cover around 2.6% of the sample.

From each donor, an approximately 2.4 ml peripheral blood sample was drawn into PAXgene tubes and stored at -80 degrees C. Total RNA was isolated from whole blood with the PAXgene blood miRNA kit on an automated QIAcube, without T cell sorting. Peripheral blood from monozygotic twin pairs, either concordant or discordant for inflammatory bowel disease, underwent deep TCRalpha and TCRbeta repertoire profiling that used unique molecular barcoding. Smoking habits were recorded for all twin pairs, and individuals were classified as current, former or never smokers. This sample was taken from a study of monozygotic twins with inflammatory bowel disease (dated by TCRdb to the late 2010s). In terms of the full investigation: The complete study included around 30 monozygotic twin pairs: 19 IBD-discordant Danish pairs and nine German pairs, of which four were IBD-concordant and five were IBD-discordant. Each individual had, on average, about 151 000 unique TCRalpha sequences and 181 000 unique TCRbeta sequences available for analysis. The search for disease-associated traits relied mainly on comparing IBD patients with their genetically identical healthy co-twins within discordant pairs. Overall results and qualifications from the work: Background noise and inter-individual variability may have been introduced into the repertoires by the differing immunosuppressive treatments among patients. Compared with healthy twins, IBD patients shared fewer clonotypes with other individuals, and the difference was most pronounced in patients with signs of disease activity. TCRbeta repertoire diversity, by inverse Simpson index, was decreased in IBD patients compared with their healthy co-twins. Concordant and discordant twins showed no difference in repertoire similarity, possibly because of limited statistical power. No single strong signal or clonotype linked to IBD turned up in the results, so the idea that one exists was not supported. Different T cell subtypes could not be distinguished in the analysis.

The TCR sequence derives from a human donor with ulcerative colitis or Crohn's disease, or a healthy co-twin of an affected twin (not recorded which). The sample consisted of blood.

CDR3 region: CASSQIPGPLETEKLFF. The chain joins TRBV12-3 or TRBV12-4 to TRBJ1-4; TCRdb's D call, TRBD1, is unchecked because there is no DNA. Spanning cysteine to phenylalanine, the CDR3 consists of 17 amino acids. A DNA sequence was not provided.